This record looks at one TCR beta chain sequence and its context. With 7 bases clipped from V and 1 base from J, the junction kept 10 bases outside the gene matches. This CDR3 contains 16 residues. The germline V gene encodes CDR1 MGHRA and CDR2 YSYEKL. Profiled with immunoSEQ multiplex PCR; TCRdb holds only in-frame clones, not every one. Of about 77,000 clones listed, approximately 85% are singletons. This sample was taken from a study of OX40 agonist ivuxolimab in advanced cancers. Specimen: CD4+ or CD8+ T cells sorted from blood, collected in a trial of the OX40 agonist ivuxolimab. The V call is TRBV4-1, the J call TRBJ2-3; 8 positions match TRBD2. This clonotype originated in an adult with an advanced solid tumor such as melanoma, head and neck, liver or kidney cancer. DNA for the CDR3: TGCGCCAGCACCTACCGGGGGGGTTTGGGCACAGATACGCAGTATTTT. Protein product: CASTYRGGLGTDTQYF.